This TCR beta chain was found in a study of T cell repertoires in cytomegalovirus infection. Study-wide findings and caveats: HLA-C-restricted TCR beta clonotypes specific for CMV led the ex vivo response. Public TCR beta family frequency separated CMV-and-HLA carriers, including in an independent cohort.

The length of the CDR3 is 15 residues. The V and J ends lost 2 bases and 5 bases respectively, with 13 bases between them. The germline V gene encodes CDR1 MNHNS and CDR2 SASEGT. Remarks on this clonotype: Its target is unknown.

TCRdb reanalysed the reads using MiXCR and keeps one entry per CDR3 protein. This sample has approximately 250,000 distinct CDR3 sequences; 9.1% occur once, and the top ten carry about 16%. Sequencing input: PBMCs. The J gene is TRBJ1-5, the V gene TRBV6-1, with D possibly being TRBD1 (5 bases). This clonotype originated in a human donor in good health (CMV status not recorded). Some clones in this sample may be carry-over from other donors' samples. CDR3 protein: CASSESGGTDQPQHF. The CDR3, as DNA: TGTGCCAGCAGTGAATCGGGGGGAACGGATCAGCCCCAGCATTTT.